This entry describes one TCR beta chain. The antigen is unknown. The CDR3 is made up of 17 amino acids. Germline V gene sequence: CDR1 MNHEY, CDR2 SVGAGI. The V segment lost 4 bases and the J segment 1 base; nucleotides outside the gene matches: 8. This sample is drawn from a study of identical twins. Each donor was a healthy Caucasian. TCRdb re-derived calls from the 5' RACE reads in MiXCR, one entry per CDR3 protein. The sample has approximately 280,000 distinct CDR3 sequences; about 8.9% are singletons. The study, taken as a whole, reports: Insertions were reduced in abundant cord blood beta clonotypes but not in memory repertoires. Alpha sequences out of frame and shared by twins had excess low generation probability.

These data also featured in a second study, about yellow fever vaccine responses in identical twins. That work adds: Twins' vaccine T cell responses were reported to seem partly convergent and partly personalized.

The gene calls are TRBV6-5 and TRBJ2-3, with 10 nucleotides matching TRBD2. The sequenced material came from memory (CD45RO+) T cells sorted from blood. The clonotype comes from a woman aged 18-29 years in good health. The chain's CDR3 is CASSSVSGTSGTDTQYF. The CDR3 DNA sequence: TGTGCCAGCAGTTCCGTTTCCGGGACTAGCGGCACAGATACGCAGTATTTT.